Listed below are T cell receptor beta chains from one sample, sequenced in a study of OX40 agonist ivuxolimab in advanced cancers. The repertoire was sequenced with immunoSEQ multiplex PCR; TCRdb's copy has only in-frame clones and lacks some. The table shows more than 55,000 clones, with roughly 80% occurring only once. This sample comprised CD4+ or CD8+ T cells sorted from blood, obtained in a trial of the OX40 agonist ivuxolimab. The receptor set was obtained from an adult with an advanced solid tumor such as melanoma, head and neck, liver or kidney cancer. Each CDR3 is given with its conserved first and last residue.

TRBV11-2,TRBJ1-4,CASSLELGNEKLFF
TRBV19,TRBJ2-1,CASNKGSYNEQFF
TRBV18,TRBJ1-5,CASSPERMGQPQHF
TRBV7-2,TRBJ2-2,CASSFYLSPSGELFF
TRBV7-3,TRBJ1-3,CASSYPGNTIYF
TRBV23-1,TRBJ2-7,CASSQRPRGSYEQYF
TRBV7-9,TRBJ1-2,CASSLEADALPGYTF
TRBV12-5,TRBJ1-1,CASGFSTGGRPEAFF
TRBV7-9,TRBJ1-5,CASSKTGGNQPQHF
TRBV6-5,TRBJ1-5,CASSYGTAYSNQPQHF
TRBV5-5,TRBJ2-7,CASSLQTATYEQYF
TRBV27,TRBJ2-7,CASTFTGAYEQYF
TRBV9,TRBJ1-1,CASSVFGGNTEAFF
TRBV10-1,TRBJ1-3,CASSESSGNTIYF
TRBV4-3,TRBJ2-1,CASSNPAPPTSGRYEQFF
TRBV4-1,TRBJ2-3,CASSNIRLAGETQYF
TRBV6-1,TRBJ1-1,CASRLQGGTEAFF
TRBV19,TRBJ2-3,CASSRGVGDTQYF
TRBV25-1,TRBJ2-7,CASSESGRVVEQYF
TRBV21-1,TRBJ2-3,CASSKGRVFTDTQYF
TRBV7-2,TRBJ2-1,CASSLEGGLPFDEQFF
TRBV30,TRBJ1-4,CAWRSWANEKLFF
TRBV10-3,TRBJ1-1,CASRGLVNTEAFF